The entry below describes one T cell receptor (beta chain). Seattle-derived patients entered the study during active infection and were followed longitudinally. This CDR3 has 15 amino acids. Germline assignment: CDR1 SGHRS and CDR2 YFSETQ. The J segment lost 8 bases and the V segment lost 5 bases, leaving 9 bases of the junction unmatched. In the original analysis: Estimation of nucleated cell counts was performed using reference gene primer amplification. Repertoires were generated with immunoSEQ multiplex PCR, while TCRdb's copy carries only in-frame clones and drops some. Clonal size and the V and J genes are those of that table, whereas D and trimming came from the DNA. The sample shows about 310,000 clones, almost 90% of them seen only once. This sample is drawn from a study of blood T cell repertoires in COVID-19. In the study overall: Sites across the United States, Italy and Spain contributed samples from acute and convalescent COVID-19.

The clonotype was recovered from a woman in her twenties or thirties with COVID-19, enrolled during active disease. This rearrangement joins TRBV5-1 to TRBJ1-4; TRBD1 matches 10 bases. The specimen sequenced was peripheral blood. Here the CDR3 DNA reads TGCGCCAGCAGAGGGGACAGGGGAGGGGAAGAAAAACTGTTTTTT. Protein: CASRGDRGGEEKLFF.